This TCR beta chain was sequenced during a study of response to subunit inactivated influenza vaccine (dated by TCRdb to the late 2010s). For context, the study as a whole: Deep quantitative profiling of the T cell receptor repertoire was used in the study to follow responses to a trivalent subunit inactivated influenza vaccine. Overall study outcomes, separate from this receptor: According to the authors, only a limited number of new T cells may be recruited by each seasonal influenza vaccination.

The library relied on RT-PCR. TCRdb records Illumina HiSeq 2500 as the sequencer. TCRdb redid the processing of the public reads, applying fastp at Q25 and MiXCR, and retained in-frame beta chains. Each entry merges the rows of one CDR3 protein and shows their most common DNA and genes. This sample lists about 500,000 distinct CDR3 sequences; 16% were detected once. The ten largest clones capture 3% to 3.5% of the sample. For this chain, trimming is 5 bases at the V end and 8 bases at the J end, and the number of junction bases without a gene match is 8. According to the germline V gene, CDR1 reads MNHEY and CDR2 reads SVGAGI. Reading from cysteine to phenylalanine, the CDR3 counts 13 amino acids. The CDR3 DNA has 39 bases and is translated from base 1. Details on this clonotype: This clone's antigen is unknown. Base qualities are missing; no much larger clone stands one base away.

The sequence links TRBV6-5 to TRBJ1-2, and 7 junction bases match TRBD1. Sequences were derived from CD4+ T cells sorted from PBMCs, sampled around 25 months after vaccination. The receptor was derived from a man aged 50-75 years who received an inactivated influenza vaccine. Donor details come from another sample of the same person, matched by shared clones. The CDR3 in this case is CASSDGQAQGYTF. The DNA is TGTGCCAGCAGTGATGGACAGGCTCAGGGCTACACCTTC.